Listed here are 27 T cell receptor beta chains from one sample, sequenced in a study of cytomegalovirus exposure and HLA in healthy donors. The repertoire was sequenced with immunoSEQ multiplex PCR; TCRdb's copy has only in-frame clones and lacks some. Of over 120,000 clones in the sample, just under 90% are singletons; the top ten hold around 5.9%. Sequenced sample: PBMCs. The receptors derive from a woman aged 25 to 45 in good health and CMV-seropositive.

The gene calls are TRBV19 and TRBJ2-1; D is unclear. The CDR3 has 12 amino acids. V was clipped by 4 bases and J by 8 bases, with 9 bases between them. Germline lookup yields CDR1 LNHDA and CDR2 SQIVND (reference sequence). The CDR3 protein is CASSTSGYEQFF. CDR3 bases: TGTGCCAGTAGTACGTCCGGGTATGAGCAGTTCTTC.

Comment on this clone: Here the CDR3 omits its conserved ending phenylalanine or tryptophan, so a read error is the likely source. Because the CDR3's place on the DNA is in doubt, the DNA is left out and the CDR3 is given as listed by TCRdb. The CDR3 protein is CASSDSEG. The V gene is TRBV6-4, the J gene TRBJ2-3; the table's TRBD2 call for D was not verified on the DNA. The CDR3 totals 8 residues, both ends included. Looked up from germline, CDR1 is MRHNA and CDR2 is SNTAGT.

The CDR3 sequence: CSDFRLGPGYGYTF. In DNA form, the CDR3 reads TGCAGCGACTTCCGGTTGGGGCCTGGCTATGGCTACACCTTC. The chain links TRBV29-1 to TRBJ1-2, with D perhaps TRBD1 (5 bases). CDR3 length equals 14 residues. Between the trimmed V and J ends, which lost 7 bases and 4 bases, there was a span of 19 bases. Looked up from germline, CDR1 is SQVTM and CDR2 is ANQGSEA.

The chain recombines TRBV19 with TRBJ2-1; weak D call: TRBD2 (6 bases). The CDR3 has 15 residues. Germline CDR1 reads LNHDA; CDR2 reads SQIVND (reference sequence). Trimming shortened V by 2 bases and J by 7 bases, and 15 bases separated the two germline ends. The CDR3 region is CASSILHGGLNEQFF. The CDR3 DNA reads TGTGCCAGTAGTATACTGCATGGGGGGTTAAATGAGCAGTTCTTC.

This chain joins TRBV2 and TRBJ2-5, with D perhaps matching TRBD2 (6 bases). CDR3 length equals 12 residues. CDR1 SNHLY and CDR2 FYNNEI come from the germline V gene. Trimming took 6 bases from V and 5 from J, leaving 10 bases between them. The CDR3 is CASRGRDETQYF. The CDR3 DNA sequence: TGTGCCAGCAGGGGGCGGGATGAGACCCAGTACTTC.

V usage is TRBV5-5 and J usage is TRBJ1-5, with D possibly TRBD1 on 5 matching bases. CDR3 size: 14 residues. Trimming removed 3 bases from V and 1 base from J, with 8 bases in between. Germline CDR1 and CDR2: SGHKS and YYEKEE (reference sequence). CDR3 nucleotides: TGTGCCAGCAGCTGGCAGGGAAGCAATCAGCCCCAGCATTTT. This gives the protein CASSWQGSNQPQHF.

V is TRBV28 and J is TRBJ2-6; a possible D gene is TRBD2 (6 bases). The CDR3 has 15 residues. Germline V CDR1 and CDR2: MDHEN, SYDVKM. The germline V and J ends were trimmed by 5 bases and 0 bases, with 8 bases remaining between them. The CDR3 reads CASSAGGSGANVLTF. CDR3 nucleotide sequence: TGTGCCAGCAGTGCCGGGGGCTCTGGGGCCAACGTCCTGACTTTC.

A word on this clone: The same CDR3 is also encoded by other DNA sequences in this sample. The genes are TRBV6-6 and TRBJ1-5, with TRBD1 matching 10 bases. V was pared by 2 bases and J by 2 bases, with 0 bases of the junction left unmatched. This CDR3 has 15 residues. Germline-derived CDR1 and CDR2 are MNHNY and SVGAGI (reference sequence). The CDR3 region is CASSYGTGGNQPQHF. In DNA, the CDR3 is TGTGCCAGCAGTTACGGGACAGGGGGCAATCAGCCCCAGCATTTT.

This clone was detected once. The CDR3 sequence: CASSQDRENSYTF. CDR3 DNA sequence: TGCGCCAGCAGCCAGGACAGGGAGAATAGCTACACCTTC. This rearrangement joins TRBV4-1 to TRBJ1-2; 8 positions match TRBD1. CDR1 is MGHRA and CDR2 is YSYEKL in the germline V gene. After removal of 3 bases from V and 9 bases from J, the junction contained 6 bases not matched to a gene. The CDR3 totals 13 residues.

The rearrangement joins TRBV28 to TRBJ1-2, with a tentative D call TRBD1 (5 bases). The CDR3 is 14 amino acids. V was clipped by 6 bases and J by 7 bases, with 18 bases between them. Germline values: CDR1 MDHEN, CDR2 SYDVKM. The CDR3 is CASSQGRAGTGYTF. DNA of the CDR3: TGTGCCAGCAGCCAAGGGAGGGCAGGGACTGGCTACACCTTC.

The chain links TRBV4-1 to TRBJ1-6; D gene unclear. The CDR3 totals 19 residues. V was cut by 4 bases and J by 8 bases, with 27 bases left in between. Germline V gene lookup returns CDR1 MGHRA and CDR2 YSYEKL. Here the CDR3 reads CASSPLGLAGSRKDSPLHF. The CDR3 DNA reads TGCGCCAGCAGCCCTCTGGGCCTAGCTGGATCCCGGAAGGATTCACCCCTCCACTTT.

CDR3 coding DNA: TGCAGCGTTGAAGGCGGGAGTGTAGATACGCAGTATTTT. It codes for CSVEGGSVDTQYF. The chain uses TRBV29-1 and TRBJ2-3; 7 nucleotides line up with TRBD2. This CDR3 has 13 residues. J was trimmed by 5 bases and V by 1 base; bases with no gene match: 3. Germline CDR1 reads SQVTM; CDR2 reads ANQGSEA.

The genes are TRBV5-4 and TRBJ2-3; the match to TRBD2 covers 9 bases. This CDR3 region has 16 residues. Germline V gene sequence: CDR1 SGHNT, CDR2 YYREEE (reference sequence). The trim removed 2 bases at V and 4 bases at J, leaving 8 bases unmatched. The CDR3 spells CASSLRLAGWSDTQYF. The CDR3 coding sequence is TGTGCCAGCAGCTTAAGGCTAGCGGGGTGGTCAGATACGCAGTATTTT.

V gene TRBV28 combines with J gene TRBJ1-5, with a possible D match to TRBD1 (6 bases). This CDR3 comprises 12 residues. Trimming removed 5 bases at V and 9 bases at J, with 11 bases between. The germline V gene has CDR1 MDHEN and CDR2 SYDVKM. CDR3 sequence reads: CASSQQGRPQHF. CDR3 nucleotides: TGTGCCAGCAGTCAACAGGGTCGGCCCCAGCATTTT.

The CDR3 nucleotides read TGTGCCAGCACCAAAAGGGGGACAGATACGCAGTATTTT. Amino acids: CASTKRGTDTQYF. J is TRBJ2-3 and V is TRBV6-1; D is possibly TRBD1 (6 bases). V was shortened by 7 bases and J by 3 bases, with 11 bases between the two germline ends. CDR1 and CDR2 (germline): MNHNS, SASEGT. This CDR3 is 13 amino acids long.

This chain uses TRBV5-1 with TRBJ2-5; D perhaps matches TRBD1 (7 bases). The CDR3 length is 15 residues. Between the trimmed V and J ends, which lost 1 base and 5 bases, there was a span of 15 bases. Germline V lookup: CDR1 SGHRS, CDR2 YFSETQ. CDR3: CASSLQTQGGETQYF. The DNA of the CDR3 is TGCGCCAGCAGCTTGCAGACTCAGGGGGGTGAGACCCAGTACTTC.

The rearrangement links TRBV5-6 to TRBJ2-1; TRBD2 agrees at 11 bases. Germline V gene sequence: CDR1 SGHDT, CDR2 YYEEEE. The V gene end was trimmed by 4 bases and the J gene end by 9 bases; junction bases not matched to a gene: 9. The CDR3 spans 15 residues. The CDR3: CASSHRASGGSEQFF. For the CDR3, the DNA is TGTGCCAGCAGCCACCGGGCTAGCGGGGGGTCTGAGCAGTTCTTC.

This clone was counted a few times. The chain's CDR3 is CASSQTGGNEQFF. In DNA form, the CDR3 reads TGTGCCAGCAGCCAGACAGGGGGCAATGAGCAGTTCTTC. The chain has TRBV5-6 and TRBJ2-1, with 9 positions matching TRBD1. CDR1 SGHDT and CDR2 YYEEEE come from the germline V gene. The trim removed 4 bases at V and 6 bases at J, leaving 2 bases unmatched. This CDR3 spans 13 amino acids.

The chain uses TRBV19 and TRBJ2-3; TRBD2 agrees at 10 bases. The CDR3 is 16 amino acids. Trimming took 3 bases from V and 3 from J; bases not matched to a gene: 6. Per the germline V gene, CDR1 is LNHDA and CDR2 is SQIVND (reference sequence). In nucleotides, the CDR3 is TGTGCCAGTAGTATTCACTCTAGCGGGAGAACAGATACGCAGTATTTT. Its translation is CASSIHSSGRTDTQYF.

The V call is TRBV7-8, the J call TRBJ2-5, with 8 bases aligning to TRBD2. Losses at the gene ends were 2 bases for V and 1 base for J; bases not matched to a gene: 21. This CDR3 region has 21 residues. The V gene's germline CDR1 is SGHVS and CDR2 FQNEAQ. The CDR3 bases are TGTGCCAGCAGCTTAAGGCAGTCCAGCGGGGGACCGCCCGTACGCCAAGAGACCCAGTACTTC. Translation: CASSLRQSSGGPPVRQETQYF.

This clone was recorded once. The chain employs TRBV10-1 and TRBJ2-7; TRBD2 is a possible D gene (6 bases). CDR3 size: 13 residues. V was pared by 3 bases and J by 6 bases, with 12 bases between. Germline V gene lookup returns CDR1 WNHNN and CDR2 SYGVQD (reference sequence). As DNA, the CDR3 is TGCGCCAGCAGTGACTTCCCCGGGGGCGAGCAGTACTTC. Residues: CASSDFPGGEQYF.

This clone occurred a few times. The chain couples TRBV27 to TRBJ2-3; 10 nucleotides align to TRBD2. Per germline, CDR1 MNHEY and CDR2 SMNVEV (reference sequence). CDR3 length: 15 amino acids. Trimming at V came to 0 bases and at J to 9 bases, leaving 6 bases not matched to a gene. Written as DNA, the CDR3 is TGTGCCAGCAGTTTATCACTAGCGGGACTTAGCACGCAGTATTTT. This encodes CASSLSLAGLSTQYF.

This clone showed up just once. The rearrangement joins TRBV19 to TRBJ1-2; D not resolved. This CDR3 contains 11 residues. Looked up from germline, CDR1 is LNHDA and CDR2 is SQIVND (reference sequence). V lost 4 bases to trimming and J lost 2 bases, with 2 bases between them. CDR3 in DNA: TGTGCCAGTAGTACGAACTATGGCTACACCTTC. It codes for CASSTNYGYTF.

The rearrangement links TRBV7-3 to TRBJ2-1; 7 bases match TRBD1. The germline gives CDR1 SGHTA, CDR2 FQGTGA. CDR3 length equals 17 residues. Trimming took 1 base from V and 2 from J; bases not matched to a gene: 8. As DNA, the CDR3 is TGTGCCAGCAGCTTAAATCCACAGGGGAGCGCCTACAATGAGCAGTTCTTC. Translation: CASSLNPQGSAYNEQFF.

The chain links TRBV7-2 to TRBJ2-7; 10 bases agree with TRBD2. The ends lost 1 base at V and 2 bases at J; junction bases unmatched: 5. In germline, CDR1 is SGHTA, CDR2 FQGNSA. CDR3 length: 16 amino acids. The CDR3, as DNA: TGTGCCAGCAGCTTAGTTGGGGGACTAGCGACCTACGAGCAGTACTTC. This sequence encodes CASSLVGGLATYEQYF.

The rearrangement links TRBV11-3 to TRBJ2-7; TRBD1 matches at 8 bases. CDR1 is SGHNT, CDR2 YENEEA, per germline. The CDR3 has 15 amino acids. The V and J ends lost 5 bases and 0 bases, in that order; junction bases with no gene match: 6. The chain's CDR3 is CASSADRDHSYEQYF. CDR3 bases: TGTGCCAGCAGCGCGGACAGGGACCACTCCTACGAGCAGTACTTC.

Written as DNA, the CDR3 is TGTGCCAGCAGTGAAGCTAGCGGGGGAAATGAGCAGTTCTTC. As protein: CASSEASGGNEQFF. This sequence joins TRBV6-1 and TRBJ2-1; 9 nucleotides line up with TRBD2. J gave up 7 bases and V 0 bases, and 1 base lay outside the gene matches. CDR1 and CDR2 from the germline V gene are MNHNS and SASEGT. The CDR3 has 14 residues.